Each of the 31 T cell receptor beta chains below was sequenced from the same sample in a study of OX40 agonist ivuxolimab in advanced cancers. TCRdb keeps only in-frame clones here, not all; method: immunoSEQ multiplex PCR. The table lists tens of thousands of clones, about 88% of them singletons. Sample: CD4+ or CD8+ T cells sorted from blood, taken in a trial of the OX40 agonist ivuxolimab. The receptors originated from an adult with an advanced solid tumor such as melanoma, head and neck, liver or kidney cancer.

The chain is built from TRBV29-1 and TRBJ2-3; D not resolved. Trimming shortened V by 6 bases and J by 6 bases, and 4 bases separated the two germline ends. The CDR3 is 9 residues long. Germline V gives CDR1 SQVTM, CDR2 ANQGSEA. CDR3 coding DNA: TGCAGCGTGGGGGATACGCAGTATTTT. This sequence encodes CSVGDTQYF.

As DNA, the CDR3 is TGTGCCACCGGGGGGGCTCAGCCCCAGCATTTT. It translates to CATGGAQPQHF. The chain joins TRBV27 to TRBJ1-5, with D possibly matching TRBD1 (6 bases). Trimming removed 10 bases at V and 6 bases at J, with 10 bases between. Germline V CDR1 and CDR2: MNHEY, SMNVEV (reference sequence). The CDR3 has 11 amino acids.

The J gene is TRBJ2-7, the V gene TRBV5-6; TRBD2 aligns across 8 bases. In germline, CDR1 is SGHDT, CDR2 YYEEEE. V gave up 1 base and J gave up 5 bases; unmatched junction bases: 8. This CDR3 region has 15 residues. This CDR3 reads CASSLWREDFDEQYF. The CDR3, as DNA: TGTGCCAGCAGCTTGTGGCGGGAGGATTTCGACGAGCAGTACTTC.

The chain joins TRBV5-4 to TRBJ1-4; tentative D call: TRBD1 (5 bases). Trimming took off 2 bases at V and 8 bases at J, with 10 bases between the two ends. This CDR3 spans 13 amino acids. Germline-derived CDR1 and CDR2 are SGHNT and YYREEE (reference sequence). CDR3 coding DNA: TGTGCCAGCAGCTTTAGGGGCATGGAAAAACTGTTTTTT. Protein sequence: CASSFRGMEKLFF.

This clone was counted only a few times. The chain combines TRBV5-1 with TRBJ2-5; D gene ambiguous. Germline assignment: CDR1 SGHRS and CDR2 YFSETQ. Trimming pared 1 base from V and 5 bases from J, leaving 3 bases between. The CDR3 covers 11 residues. The CDR3, as DNA: TGCGCCAGCAGCTTGCGGGAGACCCAGTACTTC. Its translation is CASSLRETQYF.

The V call is TRBV18, the J call TRBJ1-4; D not resolved. Germline CDR1 reads KGHSH; CDR2 reads LQKENI. The V and J ends lost 3 bases and 8 bases respectively, with 13 bases between them. This CDR3 comprises 14 residues. The CDR3 DNA reads TGTGCCAGCTCACCTTGGGATGTAACGGAAAAACTGTTTTTT. As protein: CASSPWDVTEKLFF.

This clone was seen a single time. The chain has TRBV15 and TRBJ2-7; D remains unclear. Germline V gene data show CDR1 as LNHNV and CDR2 as YYDKDF (reference sequence). The CDR3 is made up of 14 amino acids. Deletions cut 4 bases from V and 0 bases from J, with 10 bases between. The CDR3 spells CATSISLGSYEQYF. The DNA for the CDR3 is TGTGCCACCAGCATAAGCCTAGGCTCCTACGAGCAGTACTTC.

The V call is TRBV5-4, the J call TRBJ2-7, with D maybe TRBD2 (5 bases). This CDR3 is 14 amino acids long. Germline V gives CDR1 SGHNT, CDR2 YYREEE (reference sequence). V gave up 0 bases and J gave up 0 bases, with 7 bases separating them. The CDR3 bases are TGTGCCAGCAGCTTGGCCGGAGGCTCCTACGAGCAGTACTTC. Amino acid sequence: CASSLAGGSYEQYF.

V is TRBV7-6 and J is TRBJ1-3; 8 nucleotides agree with TRBD1. Germline loops: CDR1 SGHVS, CDR2 FNYEAQ. The junction had 1 base not matched to a gene; V was cut back by 3 bases and J by 3 bases. The CDR3 loop spans 14 amino acids. The CDR3 here is CASSLGTGGNTIYF. CDR3 in DNA: TGTGCCAGCAGCTTGGGGACAGGTGGAAACACCATATATTTT.

This clone has a handful of counts. Other DNA sequences in the sample encode the same CDR3. This chain uses TRBV9 with TRBJ1-2; 9 positions agree with TRBD1. Germline CDR1 is SGDLS and CDR2 is YYNGEE. The V segment lost 3 bases and the J segment 7 bases; nucleotides outside the gene matches: 10. The CDR3 runs 15 residues. The chain's CDR3 is CASSDGTGRSGGYTF. CDR3 bases: TGTGCCAGCAGCGACGGGACAGGGCGTTCAGGTGGCTACACCTTC.

The V call is TRBV7-3, the J call TRBJ1-1; 7 positions match TRBD1. Trimming at V came to 5 bases and at J to 3 bases, leaving 6 bases not matched to a gene. The CDR3 has 14 amino acids. Per the germline V gene, CDR1 is SGHTA and CDR2 is FQGTGA. In DNA form, the CDR3 reads TGTGCCAGCAGCAATACAGGGGCGGACACTGAAGCTTTCTTT. Its translation: CASSNTGADTEAFF.

The DNA of the CDR3 is TGTGCCAGCAGTGACTGGACTAGCGGGGATGGGACCCAGTACTTC. Encoded protein: CASSDWTSGDGTQYF. This sequence joins TRBV6-6 and TRBJ2-5; TRBD2 agrees at 12 bases. Germline V gene data show CDR1 as MNHNY and CDR2 as SVGAGI (reference sequence). Trimming took 5 bases from V and 7 from J; bases not matched to a gene: 8. This CDR3 is built from 15 residues.

The rearrangement joins TRBV7-9 to TRBJ2-5; TRBD2 agrees at 9 bases. The CDR3 is made up of 16 amino acids. J was trimmed by 1 base and V by 5 bases; bases with no gene match: 8. Germline V gene sequence: CDR1 SEHNR, CDR2 FQNEAQ (reference sequence). The DNA of the CDR3 is TGTGCCAGCAGCACCTCTAGCGGGGCTACCCAAGAGACCCAGTACTTC. Translated, it gives CASSTSSGATQETQYF.

This clone was seen a handful of times. In nucleotides, the CDR3 is TGTGCCAGCAGCTTTAGCGGGGGGATAAACACCGGGGAGCTGTTTTTT. It encodes CASSFSGGINTGELFF. The chain uses TRBV7-2 and TRBJ2-2; 10 nucleotides agree with TRBD2. Per the germline V gene, CDR1 is SGHTA and CDR2 is FQGNSA. The CDR3 length is 16 residues. The ends lost 3 bases at V and 2 bases at J; junction bases unmatched: 3.

This chain links TRBV27 with TRBJ2-1; 7 nucleotides line up with TRBD2. J was trimmed by 5 bases and V by 2 bases; bases with no gene match: 9. The CDR3 covers 16 residues. In germline, CDR1 is MNHEY, CDR2 SMNVEV (reference sequence). The CDR3 sequence: CASSLRGRAPHNEQFF. The CDR3 DNA follows: TGTGCCAGCAGTTTACGGGGGAGGGCGCCCCACAATGAGCAGTTCTTC.

The chain uses TRBV4-1 and TRBJ2-5, with D unresolved. Trimming shortened V by 0 bases and J by 7 bases, and 6 bases separated the two germline ends. CDR3 length: 12 residues. Germline lookup yields CDR1 MGHRA and CDR2 YSYEKL. The CDR3 region is CASSQDLTTQYF. DNA of the CDR3: TGCGCCAGCAGCCAAGATTTAACGACCCAGTACTTC.

This chain uses TRBV10-3 with TRBJ2-7, with 8 nucleotides matching TRBD1. The CDR3 totals 15 residues. Looked up from germline, CDR1 is ENHRY and CDR2 is SYGVKD. V was pared by 2 bases and J by 3 bases, with 6 bases of the junction left unmatched. The CDR3 nucleotides read TGTGCCATCAGTGAGGAGACAGGGGTAAGCTACGAGCAGTACTTC. It encodes CAISEETGVSYEQYF.

The J gene is TRBJ2-7, the V gene TRBV9; 11 bases agree with TRBD1. V dropped 3 bases and J dropped 3; count of bases not matched to a gene: 8. Germline V gene lookup returns CDR1 SGDLS and CDR2 YYNGEE. The CDR3 is 16 residues long. The CDR3 spells CASSDTPGQGDYEQYF. In DNA, the CDR3 is TGTGCCAGCAGCGATACACCGGGACAGGGGGACTACGAGCAGTACTTC. Drawing the rest from reference TRBV9 and TRBJ2-7, the complete variable domain is DSGVTQTPKHLITATGQRVTLRCSPRSGDLSVYWYQQSLDQGLQFLIQYYNGEERAKGNILERFSAQQFPDLHSELNLSSLELGDSALYFCASSDTPGQGDYEQYFGPGTRLTVT.

V usage is TRBV29-1 and J usage is TRBJ1-1; perhaps TRBD1 as D (5 bases). Trimming removed 3 bases from V and 0 bases from J, with 11 bases in between. CDR3 length: 14 amino acids. Germline CDR1 reads SQVTM; CDR2 reads ANQGSEA. As DNA, the CDR3 is TGCAGCGTTGAGGGGACCCTGCTGAACACTGAAGCTTTCTTT. The encoded protein is CSVEGTLLNTEAFF.

The chain is built from TRBV7-6 and TRBJ1-1; D is uncertain. Germline loops: CDR1 SGHVS, CDR2 FNYEAQ. V was trimmed by 6 bases and J by 0 bases, leaving 8 bases between them. The CDR3 consists of 13 residues. CDR3 DNA sequence: TGTGCCAGCAGGAGGACCATGAACACTGAAGCTTTCTTT. Translating it yields CASRRTMNTEAFF.

The rearrangement links TRBV7-9 to TRBJ2-1, with TRBD1 identical over 9 bases. Germline V gene lookup returns CDR1 SEHNR and CDR2 FQNEAQ (reference sequence). The J segment lost 1 base and the V segment lost 4 bases, leaving 5 bases of the junction unmatched. The CDR3 sequence is 16 residues long. CDR3 sequence (DNA): TGTGCCAGCAGCTCGGGGACAGGGCCGTCCTACAATGAGCAGTTCTTC. Amino acids: CASSSGTGPSYNEQFF.

This clone was seen more than once but under ten times. This chain joins TRBV10-3 and TRBJ2-5; D is unclear. V lost 2 bases to trimming and J lost 7 bases, with 11 bases between them. This CDR3 is 13 amino acids long. The germline V gene has CDR1 ENHRY and CDR2 SYGVKD. The chain's CDR3 is CAISEKGIGTQYF. DNA for the CDR3: TGTGCCATCAGTGAGAAGGGTATCGGGACCCAGTACTTC.

V and J are TRBV27 and TRBJ2-7; no firm D call. Trimming removed 1 base from V and 2 bases from J, with 6 bases in between. Germline CDR1 and CDR2: MNHEY and SMNVEV (reference sequence). The CDR3 sequence is 13 residues long. This CDR3 reads CASSLYSTYEQYF. The CDR3 DNA reads TGTGCCAGCAGTTTATATAGCACCTACGAGCAGTACTTC.

The chain is built from TRBV9 and TRBJ2-7; tentatively, D is TRBD1 (5 bases). V was clipped by 2 bases and J by 4 bases, with 10 bases between them. Germline loops: CDR1 SGDLS, CDR2 YYNGEE. There are 13 residues in the CDR3. The CDR3 loop reads CASSVDGAYEQYF. As DNA, the CDR3 is TGTGCCAGCAGCGTGGATGGGGCGTACGAGCAGTACTTC.

The chain links TRBV9 to TRBJ2-7, with D unclear. CDR1 and CDR2 (germline): SGDLS, YYNGEE. The CDR3 sequence is 13 residues long. Trimming removed 4 bases from V and 3 bases from J, with 11 bases in between. CDR3 loop: CASSPPQHYEQYF. The CDR3 nucleotides are TGTGCCAGCAGCCCCCCTCAACACTACGAGCAGTACTTC.

The CDR3 DNA follows: TGTGCCAGCAGTGAAAGTCGAGGAAGAGTATACGAGCAGTACTTC. Translated: CASSESRGRVYEQYF. The chain links TRBV25-1 to TRBJ2-7; D remains ambiguous. Between the trimmed V and J ends, which lost 2 bases and 4 bases, there was a span of 15 bases. The CDR3 is made up of 15 amino acids. Germline V gene sequence: CDR1 MGHDK, CDR2 SYGVNS.

This chain joins TRBV2 and TRBJ1-1, with D perhaps matching TRBD1 (5 bases). CDR3 length equals 13 residues. The germline CDR1 and CDR2 sequences are SNHLY and FYNNEI. V lost 7 bases, J lost 6 bases, and 15 bases lay in between. The CDR3 DNA follows: TGTGCCAGCACTGGTTCAGGGCATTCTGAAGCTTTCTTT. Translating gives CASTGSGHSEAFF.

The rearrangement links TRBV27 to TRBJ2-7; D not resolved. V was trimmed by 8 bases and J by 6 bases, leaving 20 bases between them. The CDR3 spans 14 residues. Germline CDR1 is MNHEY and CDR2 is SMNVEV (reference sequence). CDR3 bases: TGTGCCAGCGGTTCCTTCGGACCAACAAGCGAGCAGTACTTC. Protein product: CASGSFGPTSEQYF.

This clone occurred once. This chain joins TRBV7-2 and TRBJ1-5; D remains unclear. Between the trimmed V and J ends, which lost 1 base and 5 bases, there was a span of 3 bases. Germline V gives CDR1 SGHTA, CDR2 FQGNSA. The CDR3 runs 12 residues. In DNA, the CDR3 is TGTGCCAGCAGCTTAGAGGATCAGCCCCAGCATTTT. It encodes CASSLEDQPQHF.

This chain joins TRBV27 and TRBJ2-7; TRBD2 matches 10 bases. The V and J ends lost 2 bases and 5 bases, in that order; junction bases with no gene match: 9. Germline V lookup: CDR1 MNHEY, CDR2 SMNVEV (reference sequence). The CDR3 contains 16 residues. The CDR3 reads CASSLRGLAVIHEQYF. The CDR3, as DNA: TGTGCCAGCAGTTTAAGAGGACTAGCGGTGATCCACGAGCAGTACTTC.

V usage is TRBV18 and J usage is TRBJ2-7; no definite D call. The V gene lost 6 bases and the J gene lost 1 base, with 13 bases spanning the gap. This CDR3 region has 14 residues. The germline gives CDR1 KGHSH, CDR2 LQKENI. The CDR3 DNA reads as TGTGCCAGCTCTAAACCTGAGGATTCCTACGAGCAGTACTTC. Translated, it gives CASSKPEDSYEQYF.